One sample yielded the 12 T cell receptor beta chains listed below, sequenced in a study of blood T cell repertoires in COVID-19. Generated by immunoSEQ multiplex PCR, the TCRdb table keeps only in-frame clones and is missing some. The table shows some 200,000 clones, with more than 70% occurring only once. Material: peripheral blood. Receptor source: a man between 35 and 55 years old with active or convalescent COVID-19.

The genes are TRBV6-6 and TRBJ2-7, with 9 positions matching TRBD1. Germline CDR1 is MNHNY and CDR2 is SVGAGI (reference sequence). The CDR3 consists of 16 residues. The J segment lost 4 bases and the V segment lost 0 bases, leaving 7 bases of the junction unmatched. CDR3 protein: CASSYSNAGQGYEQYF. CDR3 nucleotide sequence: TGTGCCAGCAGTTACTCGAATGCGGGACAGGGATACGAGCAGTACTTC.

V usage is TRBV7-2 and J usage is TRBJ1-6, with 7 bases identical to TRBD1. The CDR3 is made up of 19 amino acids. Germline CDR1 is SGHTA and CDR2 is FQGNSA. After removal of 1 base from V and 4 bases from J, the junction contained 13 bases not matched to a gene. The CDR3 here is CASSLGRTGVNQYNSPLHF. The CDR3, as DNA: TGTGCCAGCAGCTTAGGAAGGACAGGAGTTAATCAATATAATTCACCCCTCCACTTT.

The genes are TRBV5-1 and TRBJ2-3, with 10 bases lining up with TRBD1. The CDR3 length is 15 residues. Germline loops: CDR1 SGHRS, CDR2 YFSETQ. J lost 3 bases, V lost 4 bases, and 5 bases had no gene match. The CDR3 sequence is CASSPGQGNTDTQYF. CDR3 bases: TGCGCCAGCAGCCCGGGACAGGGGAATACAGATACGCAGTATTTT. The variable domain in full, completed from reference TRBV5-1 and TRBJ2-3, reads KAGVTQTPRYLIKTRGQQVTLSCSPISGHRSVSWYQQTPGQGLQFLFEYFSETQRNKGNFPGRFSGRQFSNSRSEMNVSTLELGDSALYLCASSPGQGNTDTQYFGPGTRLTVL.

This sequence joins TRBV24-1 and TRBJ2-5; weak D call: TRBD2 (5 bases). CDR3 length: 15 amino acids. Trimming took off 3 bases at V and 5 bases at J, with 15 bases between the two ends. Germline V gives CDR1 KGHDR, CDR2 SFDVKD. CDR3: CATSDPSEGRETQYF. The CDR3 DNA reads TGTGCCACCAGTGATCCCTCCGAGGGCAGGGAGACCCAGTACTTC.

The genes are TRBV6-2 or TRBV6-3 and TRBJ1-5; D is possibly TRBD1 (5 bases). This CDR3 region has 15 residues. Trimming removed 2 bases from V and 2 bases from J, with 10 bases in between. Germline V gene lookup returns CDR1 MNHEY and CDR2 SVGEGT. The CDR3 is CASSYAWGGNQPQHF. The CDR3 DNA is TGTGCCAGCAGTTACGCCTGGGGGGGCAATCAGCCCCAGCATTTT.

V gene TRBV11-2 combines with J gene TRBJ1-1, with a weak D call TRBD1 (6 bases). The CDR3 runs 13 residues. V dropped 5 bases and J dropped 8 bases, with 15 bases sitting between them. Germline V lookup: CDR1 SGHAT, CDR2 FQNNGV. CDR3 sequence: CASSTRTAFEAFF. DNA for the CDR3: TGTGCCAGCAGCACCCGGACAGCTTTCGAAGCTTTCTTT.

The CDR3 region has the DNA TGTGCCAGCAGCCCACGGGGCTGGAGGGTCCCTGAAGCTTTCTTT. It translates to CASSPRGWRVPEAFF. The chain uses TRBV7-2 and TRBJ1-1, with D perhaps matching TRBD1 (5 bases). Germline V gene data show CDR1 as SGHTA and CDR2 as FQGNSA. V lost 5 bases and J lost 6, with 19 bases in between. The CDR3 totals 15 residues.

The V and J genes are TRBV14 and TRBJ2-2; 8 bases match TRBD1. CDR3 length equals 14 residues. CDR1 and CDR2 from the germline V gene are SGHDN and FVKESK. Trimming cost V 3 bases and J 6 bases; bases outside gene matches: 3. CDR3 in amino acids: CASSQNRGSGELFF. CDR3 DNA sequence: TGTGCCAGCAGCCAGAACAGGGGGTCCGGGGAGCTGTTTTTT.

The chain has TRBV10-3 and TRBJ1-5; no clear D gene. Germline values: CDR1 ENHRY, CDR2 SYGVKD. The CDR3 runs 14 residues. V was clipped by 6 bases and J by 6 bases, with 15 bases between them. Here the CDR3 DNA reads TGTGCCATCAGAAAAGACGTGGCAGGTCAGCCCCAGCATTTT. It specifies CAIRKDVAGQPQHF.

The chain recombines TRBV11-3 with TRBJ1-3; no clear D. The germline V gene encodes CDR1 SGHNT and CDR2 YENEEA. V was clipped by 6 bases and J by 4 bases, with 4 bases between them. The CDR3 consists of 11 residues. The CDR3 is CASRQGNTIYF. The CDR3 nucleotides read TGTGCCAGCAGACAGGGAAACACCATATATTTT.

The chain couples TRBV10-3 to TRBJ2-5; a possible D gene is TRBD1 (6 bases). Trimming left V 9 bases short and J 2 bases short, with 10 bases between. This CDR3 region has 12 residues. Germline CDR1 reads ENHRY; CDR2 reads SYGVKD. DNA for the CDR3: TGTGCCATAAGGACAGAACAAGAGACCCAGTACTTC. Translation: CAIRTEQETQYF.

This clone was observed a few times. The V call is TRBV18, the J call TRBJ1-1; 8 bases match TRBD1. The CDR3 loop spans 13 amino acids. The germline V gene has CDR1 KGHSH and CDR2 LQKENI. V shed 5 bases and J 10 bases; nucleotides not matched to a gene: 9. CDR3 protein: CASSADSTGGAFF. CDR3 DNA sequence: TGTGCCAGCTCAGCTGATTCAACAGGGGGAGCTTTCTTT.